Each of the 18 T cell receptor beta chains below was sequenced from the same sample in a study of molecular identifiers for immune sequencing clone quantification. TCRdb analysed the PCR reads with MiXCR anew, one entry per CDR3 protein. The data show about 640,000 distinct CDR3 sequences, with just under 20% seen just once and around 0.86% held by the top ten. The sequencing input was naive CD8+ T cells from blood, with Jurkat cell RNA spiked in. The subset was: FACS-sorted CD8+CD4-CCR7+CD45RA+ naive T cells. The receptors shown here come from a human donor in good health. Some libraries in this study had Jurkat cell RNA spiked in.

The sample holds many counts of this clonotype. In DNA, the CDR3 is TGCGCCAGCAGCCAAGCGGGACTAAATGAGCAGTTCTTC. It specifies CASSQAGLNEQFF. V gene TRBV4-3 combines with J gene TRBJ2-1; 7 nucleotides line up with TRBD2. The CDR3 loop spans 13 amino acids. V lost 1 base, J lost 7 bases, and 1 base stayed unmatched. Per the germline V gene, CDR1 is LGHNA and CDR2 is YSLEER.

CDR3 loop: CASRGVGGSNQPQHF. CDR3 DNA: TGTGCCAGCAGAGGGGTTGGGGGGAGCAATCAGCCCCAGCATTTT. This chain joins TRBV27 and TRBJ1-5; tentatively, D is TRBD1 (5 bases). V was shortened by 6 bases and J by 1 base, with 13 bases between the two germline ends. CDR3 length: 15 amino acids. In germline, CDR1 is MNHEY, CDR2 SMNVEV (reference sequence).

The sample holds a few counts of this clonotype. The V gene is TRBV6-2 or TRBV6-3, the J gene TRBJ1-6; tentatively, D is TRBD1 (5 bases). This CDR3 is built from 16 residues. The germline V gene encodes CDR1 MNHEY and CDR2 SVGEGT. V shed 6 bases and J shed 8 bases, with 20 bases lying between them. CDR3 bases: TGTGCCAGCAGCTCACGAGGTGGGGGTAATCATTCACCCCTCCACTTT. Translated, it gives CASSSRGGGNHSPLHF.

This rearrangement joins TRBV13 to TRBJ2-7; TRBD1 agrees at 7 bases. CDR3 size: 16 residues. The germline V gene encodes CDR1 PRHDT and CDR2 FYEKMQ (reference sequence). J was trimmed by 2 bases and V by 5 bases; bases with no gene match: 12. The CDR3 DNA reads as TGTGCCAGCAGCGCCACCCGGGACAGAAGAACCTACGAGCAGTACTTC. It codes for CASSATRDRRTYEQYF.

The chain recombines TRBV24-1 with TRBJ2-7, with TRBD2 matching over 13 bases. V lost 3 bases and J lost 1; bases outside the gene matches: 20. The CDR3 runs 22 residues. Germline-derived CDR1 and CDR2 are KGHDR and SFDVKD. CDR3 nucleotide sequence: TGTGCCACCAGTGATCCACGTCCCAGTACTAGCGGGAGGGCCATTGTGTCCTACGAGCAGTACTTC. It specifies CATSDPRPSTSGRAIVSYEQYF.

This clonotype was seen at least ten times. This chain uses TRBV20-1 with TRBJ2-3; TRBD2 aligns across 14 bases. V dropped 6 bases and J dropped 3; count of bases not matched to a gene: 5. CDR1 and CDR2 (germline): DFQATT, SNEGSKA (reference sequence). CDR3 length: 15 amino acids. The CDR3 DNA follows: TGCAGTGCCCCCGGACTAGCGGGAGGTACAGATACGCAGTATTTT. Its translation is CSAPGLAGGTDTQYF.

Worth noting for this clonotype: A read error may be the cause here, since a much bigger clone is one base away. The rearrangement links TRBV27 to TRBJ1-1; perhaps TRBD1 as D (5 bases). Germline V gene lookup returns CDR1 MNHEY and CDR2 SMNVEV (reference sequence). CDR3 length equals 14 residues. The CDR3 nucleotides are TGTGCCAGCAGACATCAGGGCCTGAACACTGTAGCTTTCTTT. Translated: CASRHQGLNTVAFF.

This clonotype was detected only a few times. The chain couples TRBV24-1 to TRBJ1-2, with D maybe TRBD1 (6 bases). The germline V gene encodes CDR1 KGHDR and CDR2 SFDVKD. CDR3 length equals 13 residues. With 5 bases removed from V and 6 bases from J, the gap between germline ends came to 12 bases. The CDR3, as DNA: TGTGCCACCAGTGGGGGACACGTGAATGGCTACACCTTC. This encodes CATSGGHVNGYTF.

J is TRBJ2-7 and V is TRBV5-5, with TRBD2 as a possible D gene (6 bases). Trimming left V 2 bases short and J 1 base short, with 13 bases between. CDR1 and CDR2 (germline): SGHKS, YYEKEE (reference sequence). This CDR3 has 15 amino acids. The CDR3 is CASSFFLGGSYEQYF. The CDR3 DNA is TGTGCCAGCAGCTTTTTTTTGGGGGGATCCTACGAGCAGTACTTC.

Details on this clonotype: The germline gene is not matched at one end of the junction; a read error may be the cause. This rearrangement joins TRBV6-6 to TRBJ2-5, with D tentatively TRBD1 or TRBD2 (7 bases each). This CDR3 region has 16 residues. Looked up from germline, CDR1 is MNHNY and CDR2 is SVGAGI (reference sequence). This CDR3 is CASSLEYTGEGETQHF. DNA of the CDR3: TGTGCCAGCAGTTTAGAATATACAGGGGAGGGAGAGACCCAGCACTTC.

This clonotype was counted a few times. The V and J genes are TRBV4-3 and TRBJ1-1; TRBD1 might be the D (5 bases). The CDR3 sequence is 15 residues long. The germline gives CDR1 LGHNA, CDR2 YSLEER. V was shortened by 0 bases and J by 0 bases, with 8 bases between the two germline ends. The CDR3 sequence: CASSQDQGVNTEAFF. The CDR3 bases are TGCGCCAGCAGCCAAGATCAAGGGGTGAACACTGAAGCTTTCTTT.

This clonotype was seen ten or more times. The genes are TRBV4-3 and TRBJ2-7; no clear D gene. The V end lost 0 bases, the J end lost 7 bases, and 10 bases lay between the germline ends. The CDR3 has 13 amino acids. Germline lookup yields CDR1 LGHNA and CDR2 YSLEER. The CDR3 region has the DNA TGCGCCAGCAGCCAAGAAAATACGTGGGAGCAGTACTTC. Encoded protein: CASSQENTWEQYF.

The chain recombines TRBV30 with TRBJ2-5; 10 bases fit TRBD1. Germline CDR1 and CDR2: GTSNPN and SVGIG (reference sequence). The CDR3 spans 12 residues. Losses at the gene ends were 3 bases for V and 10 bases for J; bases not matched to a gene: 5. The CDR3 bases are TGTGCCTGGAGCCTGACAGGGGGCATCCAGTACTTC. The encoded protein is CAWSLTGGIQYF.

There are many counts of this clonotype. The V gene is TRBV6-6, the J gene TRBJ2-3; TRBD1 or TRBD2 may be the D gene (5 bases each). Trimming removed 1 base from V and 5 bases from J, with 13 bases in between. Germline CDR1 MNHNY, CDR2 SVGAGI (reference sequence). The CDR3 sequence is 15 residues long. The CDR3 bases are TGTGCCAGCAGTTACTACGGGACCCAGCAAGATACGCAGTATTTT. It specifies CASSYYGTQQDTQYF.

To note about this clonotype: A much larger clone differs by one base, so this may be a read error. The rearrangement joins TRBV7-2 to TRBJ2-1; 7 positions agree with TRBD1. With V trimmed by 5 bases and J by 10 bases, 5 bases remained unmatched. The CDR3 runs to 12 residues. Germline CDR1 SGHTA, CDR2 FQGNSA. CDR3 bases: TGTGCCAGCAGCAGGGACAGCTTGGAGCAGTTCTTC. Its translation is CASSRDSLEQFF.

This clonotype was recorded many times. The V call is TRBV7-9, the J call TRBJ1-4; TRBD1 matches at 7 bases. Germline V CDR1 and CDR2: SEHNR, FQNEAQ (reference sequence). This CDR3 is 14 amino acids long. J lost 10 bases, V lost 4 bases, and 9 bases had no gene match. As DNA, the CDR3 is TGTGCCAGCAGCTCCAGGGGGAGCTTAGGAAAACTGTTTTTT. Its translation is CASSSRGSLGKLFF.

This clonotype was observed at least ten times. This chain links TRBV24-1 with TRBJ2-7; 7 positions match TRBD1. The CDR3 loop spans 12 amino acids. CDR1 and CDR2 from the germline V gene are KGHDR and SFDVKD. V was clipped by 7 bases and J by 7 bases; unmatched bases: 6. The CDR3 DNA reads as TGTGCCACCAGGATAAGGGGGCATGAGCAGTACTTC. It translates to CATRIRGHEQYF.

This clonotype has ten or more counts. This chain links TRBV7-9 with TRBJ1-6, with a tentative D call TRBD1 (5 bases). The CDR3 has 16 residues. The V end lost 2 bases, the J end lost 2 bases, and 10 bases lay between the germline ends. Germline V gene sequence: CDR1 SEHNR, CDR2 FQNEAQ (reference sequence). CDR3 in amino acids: CASSLPPGAYNSPLHF. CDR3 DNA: TGTGCCAGCAGCTTACCTCCGGGGGCCTATAATTCACCCCTCCACTTT.